These T cell receptor beta chains were read from a single sample in a study of T cell repertoires in cytomegalovirus infection. TCRdb itself ran the reads through MiXCR, one entry per CDR3 protein. The table lists 110,000 or so distinct CDR3 sequences, 30% to 35% of them singletons. No antigens are known for them. Here the sequenced sample was CD8+ T cells from cultured PBMCs, taken from culture after CMV antigen stimulation. Receptor source: a human donor in good health (CMV status not recorded). Some clones in this sample may be carry-over from other donors' samples. Both conserved end residues are part of each CDR3. Fields, in order: V gene, J gene, clone size, D gene, CDR3 DNA, CDR3 protein. A D gene is named only where the DNA matches it firmly. Size is omitted from some rows. Given values are once, few, many or a class for expanded clones.

TRBV7-4,TRBJ2-5,-,-,TGTGCCAGCAGGCGACCTCGTGGGGGGGAGACCCAGTACTTC,CASRRPRGGETQYF
TRBV6-1,TRBJ2-3,-,-,TGTGCCAGCAGTGAAGAGCCGGGGCAAGCAGATACGCAGTATTTT,CASSEEPGQADTQYF
TRBV3-1,TRBJ1-1,few,-,TGTGCCAGCAGCCAAGGGATAGGGGGGGGAACCACTGAAGCTTTCTTT,CASSQGIGGGTTEAFF
TRBV7-9,TRBJ2-7,-,TRBD2,TGTGCCAGCAGTCGGACTAGCGGGGGGTTCTCCTACGAGCAGTACTTC,CASSRTSGGFSYEQYF
TRBV7-2,TRBJ1-5,many,-,TGTGCCAGCAGCTTAGAACGCGGTAGCAATCAGCCCCAGCATTTT,CASSLERGSNQPQHF
TRBV20-1,TRBJ1-5,few,-,TGCAGTGCTAGCTCGCACGGCACGGTAAATAGCAATCAGCCCCAGCATTTT,CSASSHGTVNSNQPQHF
TRBV7-9,TRBJ1-1,many,TRBD1,TGTGCCAGCATCAAAGCCGGGACAGGGGGGGCTGAAGCTTTCTTT,CASIKAGTGGAEAFF
TRBV10-3,TRBJ2-3,few,TRBD1,TGTGCCATCATGGGGGACAGGGAACTAGATACGCAGTATTTT,CAIMGDRELDTQYF
TRBV7-9,TRBJ2-7,-,-,TGTGCCAGCACCCCCACGGGAACGGAGTTCTACGAGCAGTACTTC,CASTPTGTEFYEQYF
TRBV7-6,TRBJ1-5,many,-,TGTGCCAGCAGCTTAGGGGTAGGGAGCAATCAGCCCCAGCATTTT,CASSLGVGSNQPQHF
TRBV4-1,TRBJ1-1,-,-,TGCGCCAGCAGCCAAGATAGGATGGGCAGGGGGAACACTGAAGCTTTCTTT,CASSQDRMGRGNTEAFF
TRBV20-1,TRBJ1-5,-,-,TGCAGTGCTAGAGTTATCGACGACAGAAGCAATCAGCCCCAGCATTTT,CSARVIDDRSNQPQHF
TRBV19,TRBJ2-1,-,TRBD1,TGTGCCAGTAGTCTCCGGGACAGGGTCTCCGGCGATGAGCAGTTCTTC,CASSLRDRVSGDEQFF
TRBV27,TRBJ1-1,-,-,TGTGCCAGCAGGAGCCTAGGGAACGTTGAAGCTTTCTTT,CASRSLGNVEAFF
TRBV27,TRBJ2-7,once,TRBD2,TGTGCCAGCAGTTTAGCGGGGGGGCTCCCCTACGAGCAGTACTTC,CASSLAGGLPYEQYF
TRBV13,TRBJ2-5,-,TRBD2,TGTGCCAGCAGCATCGGACTAGCGGGGGGAGAGACCCAGTACTTC,CASSIGLAGGETQYF
TRBV7-2,TRBJ2-2,medium-sized,-,TGTGCCAGCAGAAAACTTCCAACCGGGGAGCTGTTTTTT,CASRKLPTGELFF
TRBV19,TRBJ1-2,-,-,TGTGCCAGTAGTATCGGAATCGTCTACACCTTC,CASSIGIVYTF
TRBV27,TRBJ2-3,-,TRBD1,TGTGCCAGCAGCTCGACAGGGGGTCCCACAGATACGCAGTATTTT,CASSSTGGPTDTQYF
TRBV6-6,TRBJ1-1,few,-,TGTGCCAGCAGCCCCGGAGGGCTAACATCTGCTGTTGAAGCTTTCTTT,CASSPGGLTSAVEAFF
TRBV19,TRBJ2-1,few,-,TGTGCCAGTAGTCAATTTAGGGGTCCCTACAATGAGCAGTTCTTC,CASSQFRGPYNEQFF
TRBV7-6,TRBJ2-2,few,-,TGTGCCAGCAGCCACGTGACAGGACAGTACACCGGGGAGCTGTTTTTT,CASSHVTGQYTGELFF
TRBV7-6,TRBJ2-1,few,TRBD2,TGTGCCAGCAGCTTTACTAGCGGGGGCCCAAGGGGCAATGAGCAGTTCTTC,CASSFTSGGPRGNEQFF
TRBV25-1,TRBJ2-3,-,-,TGTGCCAGCAGTGAATTTAGAAATTCGGGAGATACGCAGTATTTT,CASSEFRNSGDTQYF
TRBV4-2,TRBJ1-5,few,-,TGTGCCAGCAGCCAAGATGAGGGGACGGGGAATCAGCCCCAGCATTTT,CASSQDEGTGNQPQHF
TRBV6-1,TRBJ2-7,-,-,TGTGCCAGCAGTGTTTGGCTCGAGGGGGCCTACGAGCAGTACTTC,CASSVWLEGAYEQYF
TRBV12-3/TRBV12-4,TRBJ1-1,-,TRBD1,TGTGCCAGCAGTTCCGGACAGGGGATTTGGAGGATTGAAGCTTTCTTT,CASSSGQGIWRIEAFF
TRBV11-2,TRBJ2-1,-,-,TGTGCCAGCAGCCCGTACGGGGAGCAGTTCTTC,CASSPYGEQFF
TRBV28,TRBJ1-4,-,-,TGTGCCAGCAGTCCACAGGGATATCCCTATAATGAAAAACTGTTTTTT,CASSPQGYPYNEKLFF
TRBV5-6,TRBJ1-1,few,-,TGTGCCAGCAGCTTGGCCGCGGGGGAATTAAGAACTGAAGCTTTCTTT,CASSLAAGELRTEAFF
TRBV12-3/TRBV12-4,TRBJ2-5,many,-,TGTGCCAGCAGTTTCCCTCAAGAGACCCAGTACTTC,CASSFPQETQYF
TRBV6-2/TRBV6-3,TRBJ1-1,few,-,TGTGCCAGCAGCGACAATGGTGAAGCTTTCTTT,CASSDNGEAFF
TRBV6-2/TRBV6-3,TRBJ2-6,few,-,TGTGCCAGCAGCACAACCACGATCGGACGGGCCTGGGCCAACGTCCTGACTTTC,CASSTTTIGRAWANVLTF
TRBV27,TRBJ2-7,-,TRBD1,TGTGCCAGCAGTTTATCGACCCCCACAGGGGGCTACGAGCAGTACTTC,CASSLSTPTGGYEQYF
TRBV29-1,TRBJ2-1,-,-,TGCAGCGTTAAGGGGGACGGGACTGACTCCTACAATGAGCAGTTCTTC,CSVKGDGTDSYNEQFF
TRBV7-9,TRBJ2-1,many,-,TGTGCCAGCAGCTTAGCAGAAAAGGTTAGCAATGAGCAGTTCTTC,CASSLAEKVSNEQFF
TRBV4-1,TRBJ2-3,few,TRBD1,TGCGCCAGCAGCCACGGACAGGGCGCTCAGTATTTT,CASSHGQGAQYF
TRBV7-9,TRBJ2-3,few,-,TGTGCCAGCAGCCCCAAAAGTCCAGATACGCAGTATTTT,CASSPKSPDTQYF
TRBV6-2/TRBV6-3,TRBJ2-2,few,TRBD1,TGTGCCAGCACTCGACAGGGGGTCTACACCGGGGAGCTGTTTTTT,CASTRQGVYTGELFF
TRBV9,TRBJ1-1,-,TRBD1,TGTGCCAGCAGCGGGGACAGGGAGAACACTGAAGCTTTCTTT,CASSGDRENTEAFF
TRBV4-1,TRBJ1-1,-,TRBD1,TGCGCCAGCAGCCAACCGGGACAGATGAACACTGAAGCTTTCTTT,CASSQPGQMNTEAFF
TRBV20-1,TRBJ2-3,-,-,TGCAGTGCTAGAGGGGCCTCTAGCACAGATACGCAGTATTTT,CSARGASSTDTQYF
TRBV4-1,TRBJ2-1,-,-,TGCGCCAGCAGCCAAGTACACGGGCCCCCCTCCTACAATGAGCAGTTCTTC,CASSQVHGPPSYNEQFF
TRBV15,TRBJ2-3,-,-,TGTGCCACCAGCACCATGACGGGTGGGGGCACAGATACGCAGTATTTT,CATSTMTGGGTDTQYF
TRBV7-6,TRBJ1-2,-,-,TGTGCCAGCAGCCCGATGCAGGACTTGAATGGCTACACCTTC,CASSPMQDLNGYTF
TRBV27,TRBJ2-1,few,TRBD2,TGTGCCAGCAGTTTACGCCTAGCGGGGGGCCTCAGCTCCTACAATGAGCAGTTCTTC,CASSLRLAGGLSSYNEQFF
TRBV6-2/TRBV6-3,TRBJ2-3,few,-,TGTGCCAGCAGTTACTCCGCAGGGGATACGCAGTATTTT,CASSYSAGDTQYF
TRBV27,TRBJ1-5,-,-,TGTGCCAGCAGTACCCGGTACGGACTGATTAGCAATCAGCCCCAGCATTTT,CASSTRYGLISNQPQHF
TRBV11-2,TRBJ1-1,-,TRBD1,TGTGCCAGCAGCTCCCCCCACGGGGACAGGCTGAACACTGAAGCTTTCTTT,CASSSPHGDRLNTEAFF
TRBV7-6,TRBJ1-1,-,-,TGTGCCAGCAGCTACCTTACAGGGACCGGCACTGAAGCTTTCTTT,CASSYLTGTGTEAFF